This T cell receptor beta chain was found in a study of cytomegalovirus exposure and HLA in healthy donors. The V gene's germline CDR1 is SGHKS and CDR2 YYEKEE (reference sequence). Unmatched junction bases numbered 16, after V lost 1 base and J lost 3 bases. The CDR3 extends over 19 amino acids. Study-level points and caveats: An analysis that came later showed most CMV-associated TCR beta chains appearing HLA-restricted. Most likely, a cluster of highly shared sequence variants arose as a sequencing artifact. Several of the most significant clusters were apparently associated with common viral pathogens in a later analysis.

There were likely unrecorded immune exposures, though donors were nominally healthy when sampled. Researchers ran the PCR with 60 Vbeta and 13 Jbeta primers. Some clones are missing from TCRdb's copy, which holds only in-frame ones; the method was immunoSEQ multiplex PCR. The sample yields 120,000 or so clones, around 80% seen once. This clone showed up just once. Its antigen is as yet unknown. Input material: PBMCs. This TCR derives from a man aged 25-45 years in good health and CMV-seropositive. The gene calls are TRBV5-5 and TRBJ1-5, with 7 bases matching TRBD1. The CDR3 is CASSLLLGSGTAFNQPQHF. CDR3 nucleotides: TGTGCCAGCAGCTTGTTATTGGGTTCCGGGACAGCCTTCAATCAGCCCCAGCATTTT.